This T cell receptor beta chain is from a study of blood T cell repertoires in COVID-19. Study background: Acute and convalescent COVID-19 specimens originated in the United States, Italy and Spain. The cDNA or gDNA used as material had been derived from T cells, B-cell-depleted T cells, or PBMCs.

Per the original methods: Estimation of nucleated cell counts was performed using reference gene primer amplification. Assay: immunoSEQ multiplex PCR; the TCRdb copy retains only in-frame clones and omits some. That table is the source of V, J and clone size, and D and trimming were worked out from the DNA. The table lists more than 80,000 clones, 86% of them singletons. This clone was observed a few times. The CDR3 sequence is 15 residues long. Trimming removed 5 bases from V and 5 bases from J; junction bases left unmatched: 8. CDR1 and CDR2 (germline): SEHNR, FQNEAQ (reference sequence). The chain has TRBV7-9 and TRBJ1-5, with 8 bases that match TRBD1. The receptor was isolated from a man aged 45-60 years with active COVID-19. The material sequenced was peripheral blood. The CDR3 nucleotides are TGTGCCAGCAGCGTCGGACAGGGTTGGGATCAGCCCCAGCATTTT. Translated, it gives CASSVGQGWDQPQHF. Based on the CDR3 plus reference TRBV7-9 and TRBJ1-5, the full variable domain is DTGVSQNPRHKITKRGQNVTFRCDPISEHNRLYWYRQTLGQGPEFLTYFQNEAQLEKSRLLSDRFSAERPKGSFSTLEIQRTEQGDSAMYLCASSVGQGWDQPQHFGDGTRLSIL.